The clone carrying this TCR beta chain was counted once. The data derive from a study of cytomegalovirus exposure and HLA in healthy donors. The CDR3 has 14 residues. V was shortened by 7 bases and J by 2 bases, with 15 bases between the two germline ends. Germline CDR1 and CDR2: MNHEY and SMNVEV (reference sequence). PCR was performed using 60 Vbeta and 13 Jbeta primers. Assay: immunoSEQ multiplex PCR; the TCRdb copy retains only in-frame clones and omits some. The repertoire holds some 140,000 clones, with over 60% as singletons. This TCR was sampled from a woman aged 35 to 49 in good health and CMV-seronegative. The specimen was PBMCs. The J gene is TRBJ2-7, the V gene TRBV27; D is perhaps TRBD1 (5 bases). CDR3 protein: CASNGQGSPYEQYF. The CDR3 bases are TGTGCCAGCAACGGGCAGGGATCCCCCTACGAGCAGTACTTC.